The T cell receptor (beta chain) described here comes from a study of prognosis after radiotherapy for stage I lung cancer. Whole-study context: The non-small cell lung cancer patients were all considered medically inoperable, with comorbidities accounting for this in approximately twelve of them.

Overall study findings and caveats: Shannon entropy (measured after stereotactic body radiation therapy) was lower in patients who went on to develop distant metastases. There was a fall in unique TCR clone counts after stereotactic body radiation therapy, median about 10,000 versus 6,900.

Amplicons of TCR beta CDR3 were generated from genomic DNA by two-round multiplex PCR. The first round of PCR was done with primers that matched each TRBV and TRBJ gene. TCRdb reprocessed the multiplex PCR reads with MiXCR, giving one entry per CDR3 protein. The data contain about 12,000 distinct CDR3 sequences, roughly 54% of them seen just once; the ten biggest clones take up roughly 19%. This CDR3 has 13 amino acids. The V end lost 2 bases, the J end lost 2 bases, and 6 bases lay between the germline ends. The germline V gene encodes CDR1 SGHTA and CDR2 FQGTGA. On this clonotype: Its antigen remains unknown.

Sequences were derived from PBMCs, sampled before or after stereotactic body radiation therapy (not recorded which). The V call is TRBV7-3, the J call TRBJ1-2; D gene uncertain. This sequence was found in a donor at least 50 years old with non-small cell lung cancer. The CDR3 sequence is CASSLSPNYGYTF. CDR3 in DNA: TGTGCCAGCAGCTTATCCCCGAACTATGGCTACACCTTC.